Listed below are T cell receptor beta chains from one sample, sequenced in a study of beta chain features in type 1 diabetes. The repertoire was sequenced with immunoSEQ multiplex PCR; TCRdb's copy has only in-frame clones and lacks some. The sample lists around 500,000 clones, more than 9.5% occurring once. The sample taken for sequencing was naive CD4+ T cells from blood. The source is a woman younger than 30 in good health. Each CDR3 is given with its conserved first and last residue.

TRBV5-4	TRBJ2-5	CASSLGDRGLETQYF
TRBV29-1	TRBJ2-5	CSVRRVETQYF
TRBV5-1	TRBJ2-1	CASSLGQASNEQFF
TRBV15	TRBJ2-1	CATSGRTGVSHNEQFF
TRBV5-6	TRBJ2-5	CASSFRTSGEQETQYF
TRBV9	TRBJ1-1	CASGQGAKDTEAFF
TRBV19	TRBJ1-1	CASSIRAEAFF
TRBV5-1	TRBJ2-2	CASSLLGADTGELFF
TRBV30	TRBJ1-5	CAWSRDAGQPQHF
TRBV19	TRBJ2-4	CASRWDRNSAAYF
TRBV28	TRBJ1-5	CASSSRSSQPQHF
TRBV5-1	TRBJ1-6	CASSLFPPGDSPLHF
TRBV11-2	TRBJ2-4	CASSLGQGGIQYF
TRBV29-1	TRBJ2-3	CSVGGLVRANTDTQYF
TRBV7-2	TRBJ1-5	CASSLVTGNNQPQHF
TRBV2	TRBJ1-6	CASSFQTRGSPLHF
TRBV29-1	TRBJ2-3	CRVLGRLEDTSTDTQYF
TRBV4-2	TRBJ1-5	CASSLQGWEAQPQHF
TRBV7-2	TRBJ1-6	CASSLRQGNNSPLHF
TRBV10-3	TRBJ1-2	CAIREQASHGYTF
TRBV9	TRBJ2-5	CASSTRGSGIRETQYF
TRBV4-1	TRBJ1-2	CASSQSGTVNYGYTF
TRBV18	TRBJ1-2	CASSPIEGPEGYTF
TRBV7-9	TRBJ2-7	CASSLMSGSYEQYF
TRBV7-2	TRBJ2-4	CASSFDRGRDIQYF
TRBV5-1	TRBJ2-7	CASSLESGQYF
TRBV7-8	TRBJ2-1	CASSSPGDRAGEQFF
TRBV15	TRBJ2-5	CATSRDRGAGAKTQYF
TRBV11-2	TRBJ2-4	CASASYYKNIQYF
TRBV7-3	TRBJ2-5	CASSRGTSGSETQYF
TRBV15	TRBJ2-7	CATSRSGGYEQYF
TRBV6-5	TRBJ1-2	CASSPYGYTF
TRBV7-3	TRBJ2-6	CASSRQGGTGANVLTF
TRBV5-5	TRBJ1-6	CASSSEGVSPLHF
TRBV7-9	TRBJ1-1	CASSADRGRTEAFF
TRBV29-1	TRBJ1-4	CSVFQNNEKLFF
TRBV7-9	TRBJ2-3	CASSSSGRADTQYF
TRBV7-3	TRBJ2-3	CASSFGQPSDTQYF
TRBV9	TRBJ2-1	CASSVAVWALSYNEQFF
TRBV12-5	TRBJ2-1	CASGPAFTASVAYNEQFF
TRBV6-1	TRBJ2-1	CASSSTGRAYNEQFF
TRBV2	TRBJ2-1	CASSEARVASNEQFF
TRBV5-1	TRBJ1-2	CASSLVSGSAYYGYTF
TRBV2	TRBJ1-5	CASDRASNQPQHF
TRBV7-9	TRBJ2-1	CASSQQSFRSNEQFF
TRBV11-1	TRBJ2-1	CASSPDPAYNEQFF
TRBV25-1	TRBJ2-5	CASKSWASGVSGETQYF
TRBV6-1	TRBJ2-1	CAYRDNEQFF
TRBV4-3	TRBJ2-6	CASSQEAHLSGANVLTF
TRBV7-3	TRBJ2-1	CASSLIKTGHNEQFF
TRBV9	TRBJ2-1	CASSVGPTSVHEQFF